Shown below are 9 T cell receptor beta chains from a single sample sequenced in a study of cytomegalovirus exposure and HLA in healthy donors. In the PCR, 60 Vbeta and 13 Jbeta primers were used. Assay used: immunoSEQ multiplex PCR; TCRdb lists only in-frame clones, some missing. The repertoire holds about 170,000 clones, with about 79% as singletons. Sequencing was done on a sample of PBMCs. Source of these receptors: a man in his forties or fifties in good health and CMV-seropositive.

The chain uses TRBV5-1 and TRBJ2-7, with 12 bases matching TRBD2. The CDR3 totals 17 residues. Germline V gene data show CDR1 as SGHRS and CDR2 as YFSETQ. With V trimmed by 3 bases and J by 1 base, 8 bases remained unmatched. The DNA of the CDR3 is TGCGCCAGCAGCTCTCCCGCTAGCGGGAGGGTATCCTACGAGCAGTACTTC. Translating it yields CASSSPASGRVSYEQYF.

This chain uses TRBV4-1 with TRBJ1-1, with D tentatively TRBD1 (6 bases). This CDR3 is built from 14 residues. Germline loops: CDR1 MGHRA, CDR2 YSYEKL. V lost 3 bases and J 5 bases, leaving 13 bases between the germline ends. The DNA of the CDR3 is TGCGCCAGCAGCCACACAGGGATAGAGACTGAAGCTTTCTTT. It yields the protein CASSHTGIETEAFF.

The J gene is TRBJ2-1, the V gene TRBV6-6; 10 bases match TRBD2. The CDR3 is made up of 15 amino acids. With 5 bases clipped from V and 8 bases from J, the junction kept 9 bases outside the gene matches. Germline-derived CDR1 and CDR2 are MNHNY and SVGAGI (reference sequence). CDR3 loop: CASSTPASGSYEQFF. CDR3 sequence (DNA): TGTGCCAGCAGTACCCCTGCTAGCGGGAGCTATGAGCAGTTCTTC.

With regard to this clone: Compared with germline, one end of the junction differs, possibly owing to a read error. CDR3 loop: CASSYSDRVVF. The DNA of the CDR3 is TGTGCCAGCAGTTACTCGGACAGGGTAGTCTTC. The chain employs TRBV6-6 and TRBJ2-1; 8 positions match TRBD1. CDR3 size: 11 residues. Germline CDR1 is MNHNY and CDR2 is SVGAGI (reference sequence).

The rearrangement links TRBV28 to TRBJ1-4; 8 nucleotides match TRBD1. The germline V gene encodes CDR1 MDHEN and CDR2 SYDVKM. CDR3 length: 13 amino acids. V gave up 6 bases and J gave up 7 bases; unmatched junction bases: 4. Here the CDR3 reads CASSGTGPEKLFF. The DNA for the CDR3 is TGTGCCAGCAGCGGGACAGGCCCTGAAAAACTGTTTTTT.

The chain links TRBV6-1 to TRBJ2-7, with TRBD1 matching 9 bases. The trim removed 6 bases at V and 5 bases at J, leaving 11 bases unmatched. This CDR3 region has 15 residues. The germline V gene has CDR1 MNHNS and CDR2 SASEGT. CDR3 nucleotide sequence: TGTGCCAGCAGAGAAACCGGGACAGGGCTGGACGAGCAGTACTTC. The encoded protein is CASRETGTGLDEQYF.

This clone was seen more than once but under ten times. V usage is TRBV19 and J usage is TRBJ1-5, with D possibly TRBD1 on 6 matching bases. The CDR3 has 15 residues. Trimming removed 6 bases from V and 7 bases from J, with 19 bases in between. The germline gives CDR1 LNHDA, CDR2 SQIVND (reference sequence). CDR3 region: CASRKQGRVRQPQHF. For the CDR3, the DNA is TGTGCCAGTAGGAAACAGGGTCGTGTTAGGCAGCCCCAGCATTTT.

This chain links TRBV19 with TRBJ2-3, with 13 bases identical to TRBD2. Germline values: CDR1 LNHDA, CDR2 SQIVND (reference sequence). The CDR3 covers 15 residues. Trimming cost V 9 bases and J 6 bases; bases outside gene matches: 9. This chain's CDR3 is CARSTSGRWGDTQYF. The CDR3 nucleotides are TGTGCCAGGTCGACTAGCGGGAGGTGGGGGGATACGCAGTATTTT.

The CDR3 DNA reads TGTGCTAGTGAAACCGGGACATATGGGCCCGGGGAGCTGTTTTTT. Protein: CASETGTYGPGELFF. V gene TRBV12-5 combines with J gene TRBJ2-2, with D possibly matching TRBD1 (6 bases). Germline CDR1 and CDR2: LGHNT and FRNRAP. The CDR3 has 15 residues. V dropped 7 bases and J dropped 6 bases, with 18 bases sitting between them.